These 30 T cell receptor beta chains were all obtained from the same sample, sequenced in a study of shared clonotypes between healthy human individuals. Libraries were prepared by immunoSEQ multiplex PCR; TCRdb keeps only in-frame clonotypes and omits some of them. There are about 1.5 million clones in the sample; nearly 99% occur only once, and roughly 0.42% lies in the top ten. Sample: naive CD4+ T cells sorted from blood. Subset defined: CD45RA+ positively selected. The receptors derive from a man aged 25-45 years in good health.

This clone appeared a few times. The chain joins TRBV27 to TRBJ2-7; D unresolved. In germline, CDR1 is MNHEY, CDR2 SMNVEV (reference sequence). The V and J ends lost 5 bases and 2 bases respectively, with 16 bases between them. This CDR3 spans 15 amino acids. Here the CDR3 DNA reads TGTGCCAGCAGTCTGGCGGCCTTGGTCCCCTACGAGCAGTACTTC. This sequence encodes CASSLAALVPYEQYF.

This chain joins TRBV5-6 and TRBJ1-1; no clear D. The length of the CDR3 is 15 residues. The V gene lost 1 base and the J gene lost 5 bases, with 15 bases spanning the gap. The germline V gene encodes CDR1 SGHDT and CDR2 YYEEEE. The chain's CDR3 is CASSLSGIIRTEAFF. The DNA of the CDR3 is TGTGCCAGCAGCTTGTCGGGGATAATAAGGACTGAAGCTTTCTTT.

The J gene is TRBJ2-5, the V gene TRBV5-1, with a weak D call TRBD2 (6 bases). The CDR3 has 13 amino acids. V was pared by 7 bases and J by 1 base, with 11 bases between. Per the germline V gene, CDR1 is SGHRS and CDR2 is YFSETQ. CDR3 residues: CASAAGTQETQYF. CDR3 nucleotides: TGCGCCAGCGCTGCGGGGACCCAAGAGACCCAGTACTTC.

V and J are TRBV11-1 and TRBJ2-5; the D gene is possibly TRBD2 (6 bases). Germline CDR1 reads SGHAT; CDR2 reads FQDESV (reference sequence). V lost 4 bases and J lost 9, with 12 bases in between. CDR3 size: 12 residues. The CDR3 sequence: CASSWGGESQYF. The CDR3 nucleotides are TGTGCCAGCAGCTGGGGCGGGGAATCCCAGTACTTC. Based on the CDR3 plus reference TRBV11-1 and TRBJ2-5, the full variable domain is EAEVAQSPRYKITEKSQAVAFWCDPISGHATLYWYRQILGQGPELLVQFQDESVVDDSQLPKDRFSAERLKGVDSTLKIQPAELGDSAMYLCASSWGGESQYFGPGTRLLVL.

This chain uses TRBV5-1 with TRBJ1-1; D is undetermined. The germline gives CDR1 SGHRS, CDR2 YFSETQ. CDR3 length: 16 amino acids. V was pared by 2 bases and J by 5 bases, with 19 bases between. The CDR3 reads CASSFVEAALGTEAFF. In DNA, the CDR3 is TGCGCCAGCAGCTTTGTGGAAGCTGCCCTGGGAACTGAAGCTTTCTTT.

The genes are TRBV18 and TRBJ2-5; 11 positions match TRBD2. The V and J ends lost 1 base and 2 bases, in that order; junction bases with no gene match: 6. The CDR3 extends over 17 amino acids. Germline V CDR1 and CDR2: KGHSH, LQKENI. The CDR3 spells CASSPLAGGPRQETQYF. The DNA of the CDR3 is TGTGCCAGCTCACCACTAGCGGGAGGGCCGAGGCAAGAGACCCAGTACTTC.

The CDR3 loop is CASSELAENTGELFF. For the CDR3, the DNA is TGTGCCAGCAGTGAACTAGCGGAAAACACCGGGGAGCTGTTTTTT. The chain employs TRBV2 and TRBJ2-2; 7 positions agree with TRBD2. After removal of 2 bases from V and 2 bases from J, the junction contained 2 bases not matched to a gene. Germline V gene sequence: CDR1 SNHLY, CDR2 FYNNEI. The CDR3 has 15 residues.

Written as DNA, the CDR3 is TGTGCCAGCAGCTTATTCGGGGGGTTCGTTAATGAGCAGTTCTTC. This encodes CASSLFGGFVNEQFF. The V gene is TRBV7-9, the J gene TRBJ2-1, with TRBD2 matching over 7 bases. Trimming took 2 bases from V and 7 from J; bases not matched to a gene: 8. Germline V CDR1 and CDR2: SEHNR, FQNEAQ (reference sequence). This CDR3 region has 15 residues.

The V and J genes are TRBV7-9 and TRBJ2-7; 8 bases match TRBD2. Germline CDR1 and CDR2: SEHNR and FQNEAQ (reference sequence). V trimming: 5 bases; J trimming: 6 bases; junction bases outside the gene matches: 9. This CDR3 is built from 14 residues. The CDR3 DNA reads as TGTGCCAGCAGCCACTCGGGACTAGGACTCGAGCAGTACTTC. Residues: CASSHSGLGLEQYF.

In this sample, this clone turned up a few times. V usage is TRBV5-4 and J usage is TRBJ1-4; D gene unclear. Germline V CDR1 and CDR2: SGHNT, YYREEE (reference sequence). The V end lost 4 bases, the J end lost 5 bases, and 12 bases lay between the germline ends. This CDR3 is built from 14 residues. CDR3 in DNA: TGTGCCAGCAGCCGAGGGCCGGGGAATGAAAAACTGTTTTTT. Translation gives CASSRGPGNEKLFF.

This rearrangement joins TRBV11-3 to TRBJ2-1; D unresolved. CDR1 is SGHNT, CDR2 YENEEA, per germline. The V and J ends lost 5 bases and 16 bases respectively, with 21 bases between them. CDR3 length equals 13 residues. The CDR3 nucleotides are TGTGCCAGCAGCCCGACAACGTTAGGATCCCTCTTCTTC. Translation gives CASSPTTLGSLFF.

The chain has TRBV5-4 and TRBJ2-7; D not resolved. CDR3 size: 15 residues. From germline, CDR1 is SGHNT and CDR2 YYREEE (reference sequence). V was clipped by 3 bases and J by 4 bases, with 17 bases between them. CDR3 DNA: TGTGCCAGCAGCTCGAAGACGGAGTTGGGATACGAGCAGTACTTC. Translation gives CASSSKTELGYEQYF.

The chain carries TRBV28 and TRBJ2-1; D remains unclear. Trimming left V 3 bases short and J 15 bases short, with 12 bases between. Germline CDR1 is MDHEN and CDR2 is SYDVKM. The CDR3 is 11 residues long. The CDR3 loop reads CASSFRVVWFF. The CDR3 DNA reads TGTGCCAGCAGTTTCCGGGTTGTGTGGTTCTTC.

The DNA for the CDR3 is TGTGCCAGCAGTTTAGCCGAAAATCCGCAGCCCCAGCATTTT. Protein product: CASSLAENPQPQHF. The chain couples TRBV28 to TRBJ1-5; D ambiguous. The length of the CDR3 is 14 residues. The germline V gene encodes CDR1 MDHEN and CDR2 SYDVKM. V shed 2 bases and J shed 7 bases, with 12 bases lying between them. Full variable domain (remainder filled in from reference TRBV28 and TRBJ1-5): DVKVTQSSRYLVKRTGEKVFLECVQDMDHENMFWYRQDPGLGLRLIYFSYDVKMKEKGDIPEGYSVSREKKERFSLILESASTNQTSMYLCASSLAENPQPQHFGDGTRLSIL.

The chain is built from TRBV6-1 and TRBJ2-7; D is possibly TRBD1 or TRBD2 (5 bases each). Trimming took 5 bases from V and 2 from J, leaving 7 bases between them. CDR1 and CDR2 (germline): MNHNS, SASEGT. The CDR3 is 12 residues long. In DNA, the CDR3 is TGTGCCAGCAGTTGGGGACCCTACGAGCAGTACTTC. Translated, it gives CASSWGPYEQYF.

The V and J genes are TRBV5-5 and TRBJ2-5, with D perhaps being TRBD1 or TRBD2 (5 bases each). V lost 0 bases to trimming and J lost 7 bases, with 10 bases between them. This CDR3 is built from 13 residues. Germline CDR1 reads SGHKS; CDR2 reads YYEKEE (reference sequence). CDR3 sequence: CASSLGDPRTQYF. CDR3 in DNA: TGTGCCAGCAGCTTGGGGGACCCTAGGACCCAGTACTTC. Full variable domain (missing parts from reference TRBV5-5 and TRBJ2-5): DAGVTQSPTHLIKTRGQQVTLRCSPISGHKSVSWYQQVLGQGPQFIFQYYEKEERGRGNFPDRFSARQFPNYSSELNVNALLLGDSALYLCASSLGDPRTQYFGPGTRLLVL.

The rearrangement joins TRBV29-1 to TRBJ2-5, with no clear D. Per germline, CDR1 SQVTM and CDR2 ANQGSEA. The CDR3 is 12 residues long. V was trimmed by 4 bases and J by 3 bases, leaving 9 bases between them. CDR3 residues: CSVARKKETQYF. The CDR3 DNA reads TGCAGCGTTGCCAGAAAGAAAGAGACCCAGTACTTC.

The CDR3 DNA reads as TGTGCCAGCAGCTTAAACTCGCGCGGTGAAAAACTGTTTTTT. Translating gives CASSLNSRGEKLFF. The J gene is TRBJ1-4, the V gene TRBV7-9; D gene uncertain. The CDR3 is 14 amino acids. Trimming stripped 2 bases from V and 7 bases from J, with 11 bases between. Looked up from germline, CDR1 is SEHNR and CDR2 is FQNEAQ (reference sequence).

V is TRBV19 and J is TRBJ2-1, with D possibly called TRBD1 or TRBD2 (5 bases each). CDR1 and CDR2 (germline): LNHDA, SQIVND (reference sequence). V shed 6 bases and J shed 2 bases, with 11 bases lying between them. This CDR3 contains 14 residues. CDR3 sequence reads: CASRKGPTYNEQFF. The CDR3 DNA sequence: TGTGCCAGTAGAAAGGGACCCACCTACAATGAGCAGTTCTTC.

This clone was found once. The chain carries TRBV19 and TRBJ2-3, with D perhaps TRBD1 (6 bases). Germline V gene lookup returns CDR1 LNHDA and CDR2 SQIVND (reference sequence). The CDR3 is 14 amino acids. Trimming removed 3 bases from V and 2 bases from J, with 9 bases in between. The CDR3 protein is CASSIRTATDTQYF. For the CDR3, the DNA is TGTGCCAGTAGTATCCGGACAGCCACAGATACGCAGTATTTT.

CDR3 sequence: CASSTDGGGQAFF. In DNA form, the CDR3 reads TGCGCCAGCAGCACAGACGGGGGAGGCCAAGCTTTCTTT. The V gene is TRBV4-3, the J gene TRBJ1-1, with D possibly TRBD1 on 5 matching bases. The CDR3 runs 13 residues. V was shortened by 5 bases and J by 9 bases, with 16 bases between the two germline ends. Germline values: CDR1 LGHNA, CDR2 YSLEER.

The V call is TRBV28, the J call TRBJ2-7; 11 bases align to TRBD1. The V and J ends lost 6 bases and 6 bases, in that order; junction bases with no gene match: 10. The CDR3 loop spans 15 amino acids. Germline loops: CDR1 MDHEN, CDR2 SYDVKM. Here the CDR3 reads CASSFGGTGGGEQYF. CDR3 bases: TGTGCCAGCAGCTTTGGAGGGACAGGGGGAGGCGAGCAGTACTTC.

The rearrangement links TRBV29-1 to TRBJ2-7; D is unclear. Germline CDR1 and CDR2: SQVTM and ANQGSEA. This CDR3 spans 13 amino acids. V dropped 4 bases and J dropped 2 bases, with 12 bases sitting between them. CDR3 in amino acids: CSVVGPPTYEQYF. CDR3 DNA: TGCAGCGTTGTAGGGCCCCCTACCTACGAGCAGTACTTC.

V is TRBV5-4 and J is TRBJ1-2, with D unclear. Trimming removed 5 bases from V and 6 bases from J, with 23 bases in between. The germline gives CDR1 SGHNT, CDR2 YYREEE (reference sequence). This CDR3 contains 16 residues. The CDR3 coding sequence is TGTGCCAGCAGTCGACCTATCGGACCTTCGGCCCATGGCTACACCTTC. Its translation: CASSRPIGPSAHGYTF.

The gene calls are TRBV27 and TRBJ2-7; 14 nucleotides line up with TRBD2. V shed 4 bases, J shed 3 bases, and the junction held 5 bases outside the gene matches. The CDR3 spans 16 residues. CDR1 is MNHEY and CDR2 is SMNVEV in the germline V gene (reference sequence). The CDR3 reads CASSSHGTSGGYEQYF. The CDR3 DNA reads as TGTGCCAGCAGTTCGCACGGGACTAGCGGGGGCTACGAGCAGTACTTC.

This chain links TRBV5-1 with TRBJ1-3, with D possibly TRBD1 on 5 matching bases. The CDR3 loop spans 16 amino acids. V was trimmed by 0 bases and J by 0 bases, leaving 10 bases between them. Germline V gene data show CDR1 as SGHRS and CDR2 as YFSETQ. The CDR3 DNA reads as TGCGCCAGCAGCTTGGCCGGGGGTCTCTCTGGAAACACCATATATTTT. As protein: CASSLAGGLSGNTIYF.

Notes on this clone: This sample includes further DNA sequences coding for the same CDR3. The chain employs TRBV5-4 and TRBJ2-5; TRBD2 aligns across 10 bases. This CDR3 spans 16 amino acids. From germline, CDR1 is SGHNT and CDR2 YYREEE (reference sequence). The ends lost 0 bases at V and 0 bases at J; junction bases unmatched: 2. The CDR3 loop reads CASSLGTSGYQETQYF. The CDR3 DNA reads TGTGCCAGCAGCTTGGGGACTAGCGGATACCAAGAGACCCAGTACTTC.

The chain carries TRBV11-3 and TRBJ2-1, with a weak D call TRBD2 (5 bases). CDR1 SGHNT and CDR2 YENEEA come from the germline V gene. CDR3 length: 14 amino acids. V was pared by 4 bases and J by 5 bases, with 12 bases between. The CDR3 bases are TGTGCCAGCAGCTCGGGCGGGTTTGACAATGAGCAGTTCTTC. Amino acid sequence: CASSSGGFDNEQFF. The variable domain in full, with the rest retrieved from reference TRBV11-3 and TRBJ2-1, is EAGVVQSPRYKIIEKKQPVAFWCNPISGHNTLYWYLQNLGQGPELLIRYENEEAVDDSQLPKDRFSAERLKGVDSTLKIQPAELGDSAVYLCASSSGGFDNEQFFGPGTRLTVL.

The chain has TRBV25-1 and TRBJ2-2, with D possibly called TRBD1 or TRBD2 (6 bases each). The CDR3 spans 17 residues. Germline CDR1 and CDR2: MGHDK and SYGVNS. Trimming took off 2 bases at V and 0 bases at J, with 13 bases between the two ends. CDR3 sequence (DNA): TGTGCCAGCAGTGAAACCGGGGGCCAGGCGAACACCGGGGAGCTGTTTTTT. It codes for CASSETGGQANTGELFF.

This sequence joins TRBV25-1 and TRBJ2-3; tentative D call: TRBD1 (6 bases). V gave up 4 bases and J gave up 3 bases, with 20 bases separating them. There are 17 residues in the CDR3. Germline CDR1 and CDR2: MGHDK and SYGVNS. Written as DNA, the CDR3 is TGTGCCAGCAGTGGTAGTACCGGCGGACAGCGAACAGATACGCAGTATTTT. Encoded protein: CASSGSTGGQRTDTQYF.